Included here is one T cell receptor beta chain sequence, with context. The data stem from a study of T cell responses to AZD1222 COVID-19 vaccine. The CDR3 has 16 amino acids. The V and J ends lost 0 bases and 4 bases respectively, with 13 bases between them. CDR1 and CDR2 from the germline V gene are LGHNA and YNFKEQ. Profiled with immunoSEQ multiplex PCR; TCRdb holds only in-frame clones, not every one. The sample holds approximately 200,000 clones, almost 95% seen once. This receptor was taken from an adult in good health. The J gene is TRBJ1-5, the V gene TRBV4-2; D may be TRBD1 (6 bases). This specimen consisted of peripheral blood, obtained on day 0 of AZD1222 vaccination. The CDR3 bases are TGTGCCAGCAGCCAAGATTTGACAGGAACAAATCAGCCCCAGCATTTT. Translating gives CASSQDLTGTNQPQHF.